This T cell receptor (beta chain) appears in the sequencing data of a study of OX40 agonist ivuxolimab in advanced cancers. For the study at large: Three patients responded partially, comprising one with hepatocellular carcinoma and two with cutaneous melanoma. Broader study findings: Expanded clones were, on average, more numerous among CD8+ T cells than CD4+.

Measured with immunoSEQ multiplex PCR; TCRdb has only the in-frame clones, and not every one. The sample lists about 50,000 clones; approximately 80% were seen once. This clone has only a few counts. As yet, its antigen is unknown. V was trimmed by 3 bases and J by 4 bases, leaving 11 bases between them. Germline V gives CDR1 ENHRY, CDR2 SYGVKD. The CDR3 covers 14 residues. Autoimmune disease history or systemic immunosuppression was exclusionary. At baseline, cycle 4 day 1, and cycle 7 day 1, blood was sampled. This clonotype originated in an adult with an advanced solid tumor such as melanoma, head and neck, liver or kidney cancer. V is TRBV10-3 and J is TRBJ2-3; D is unresolved. The sample in question was CD4+ or CD8+ T cells sorted from blood, obtained in a trial of the OX40 agonist ivuxolimab. CDR3 protein: CAISDRISPDTQYF. DNA of the CDR3: TGTGCCATCAGTGACAGAATCAGTCCAGATACGCAGTATTTT.